This note documents a single T cell receptor (beta chain) sequence. Produced via immunoSEQ multiplex PCR; TCRdb's table is partial and in-frame only. The sample lists 230,000 or so clones, roughly 84% occurring once. Trimming cost V 7 bases and J 1 base; bases outside gene matches: 4. Germline V gene lookup returns CDR1 SGHKS and CDR2 YYEKEE (reference sequence). The CDR3 has 14 amino acids. The entry originates in a study of blood T cell repertoires in COVID-19. Overall study: Acute-phase and convalescent COVID-19 samples originated in the United States, Italy and Spain.

The source material was peripheral blood. The chain recombines TRBV5-5 with TRBJ2-3, with TRBD1 matching 9 bases. This sequence originates from a man aged 35-49 years who had recovered from COVID-19. CDR3 sequence: CASAQGAGTDTQYF. The CDR3 region has the DNA TGTGCCAGCGCACAGGGGGCTGGCACAGATACGCAGTATTTT.